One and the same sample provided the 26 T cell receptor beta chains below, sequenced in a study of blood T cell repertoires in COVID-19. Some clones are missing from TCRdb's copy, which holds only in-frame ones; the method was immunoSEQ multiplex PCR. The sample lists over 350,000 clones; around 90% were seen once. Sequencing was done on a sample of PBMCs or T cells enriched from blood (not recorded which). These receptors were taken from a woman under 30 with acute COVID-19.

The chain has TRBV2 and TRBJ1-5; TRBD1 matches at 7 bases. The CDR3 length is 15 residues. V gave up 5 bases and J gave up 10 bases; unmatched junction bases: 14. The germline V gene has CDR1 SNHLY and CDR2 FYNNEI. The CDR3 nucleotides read TGTGCCAGCAGTCCTGGGGGACAGTTCAGGGGACCCCAGCATTTT. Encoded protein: CASSPGGQFRGPQHF.

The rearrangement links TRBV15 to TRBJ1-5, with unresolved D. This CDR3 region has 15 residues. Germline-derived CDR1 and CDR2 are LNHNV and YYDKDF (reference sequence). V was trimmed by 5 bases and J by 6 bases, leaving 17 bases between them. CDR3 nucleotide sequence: TGTGCCACCAGCGGAGGACGGAATAGCGGTCAGCCCCAGCATTTT. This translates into CATSGGRNSGQPQHF.

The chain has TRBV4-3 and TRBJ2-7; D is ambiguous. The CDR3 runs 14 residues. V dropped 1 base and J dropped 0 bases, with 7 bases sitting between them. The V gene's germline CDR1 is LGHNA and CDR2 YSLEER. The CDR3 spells CASSQVRGSYEQYF. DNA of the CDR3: TGCGCCAGCAGCCAAGTCCGAGGCTCCTACGAGCAGTACTTC.

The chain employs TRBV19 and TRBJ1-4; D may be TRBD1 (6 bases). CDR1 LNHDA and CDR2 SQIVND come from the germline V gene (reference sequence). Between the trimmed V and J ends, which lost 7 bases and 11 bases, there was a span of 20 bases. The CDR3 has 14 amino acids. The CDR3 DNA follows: TGTGCCAGTACTCTGGGGGCAGGGATGGGCAAACTGTTTTTT. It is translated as CASTLGAGMGKLFF.

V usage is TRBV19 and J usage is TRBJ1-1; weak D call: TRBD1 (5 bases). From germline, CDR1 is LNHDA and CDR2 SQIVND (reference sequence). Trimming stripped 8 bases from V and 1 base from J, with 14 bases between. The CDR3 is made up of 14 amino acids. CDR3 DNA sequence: TGTGCCAGTCTCAGGGTTAACGCGAACACTGAAGCTTTCTTT. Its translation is CASLRVNANTEAFF.

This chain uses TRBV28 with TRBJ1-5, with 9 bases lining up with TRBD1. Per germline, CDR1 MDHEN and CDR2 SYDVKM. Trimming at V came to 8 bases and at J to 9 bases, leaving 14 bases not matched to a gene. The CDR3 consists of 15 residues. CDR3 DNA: TGTGCCAGCTATAGGACAGGGGACCTCCAAGGGCCCCAGCATTTT. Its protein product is CASYRTGDLQGPQHF.

In DNA, the CDR3 is TGTGCCAGCAGCCAAGCTCCGGGACAGGTCTACGAGCAGTACTTC. Its protein is CASSQAPGQVYEQYF. The chain recombines TRBV3-1 (or the pseudogene TRBV3-2) with TRBJ2-7; 8 nucleotides agree with TRBD1. V shed 1 base and J 3 bases; nucleotides not matched to a gene: 5. Germline V gene data show CDR1 as LGHDT and CDR2 as YNNKEL (reference sequence). The CDR3 covers 15 residues.

Here the CDR3 reads CASSQDRGQGLVRDQPQHF. In nucleotides, the CDR3 is TGCGCCAGCAGCCAAGACAGGGGACAGGGTCTAGTCAGGGATCAGCCCCAGCATTTT. The rearrangement links TRBV4-3 to TRBJ1-5; 9 nucleotides line up with TRBD1. Germline V gene data show CDR1 as LGHNA and CDR2 as YSLEER. The length of the CDR3 is 19 residues. V lost 0 bases and J lost 5; bases outside the gene matches: 14.

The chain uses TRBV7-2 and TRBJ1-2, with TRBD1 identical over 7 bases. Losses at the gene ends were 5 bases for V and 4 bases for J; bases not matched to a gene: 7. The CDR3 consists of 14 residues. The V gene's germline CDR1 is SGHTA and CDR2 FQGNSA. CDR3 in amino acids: CASSPEQGFYGYTF. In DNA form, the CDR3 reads TGTGCCAGCAGCCCGGAACAGGGGTTCTATGGCTACACCTTC.

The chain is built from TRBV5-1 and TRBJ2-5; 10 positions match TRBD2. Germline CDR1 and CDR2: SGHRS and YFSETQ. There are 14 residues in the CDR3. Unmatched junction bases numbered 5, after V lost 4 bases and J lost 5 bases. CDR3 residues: CASSPGTSAETQYF. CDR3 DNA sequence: TGCGCCAGCAGCCCGGGGACTAGCGCTGAGACCCAGTACTTC. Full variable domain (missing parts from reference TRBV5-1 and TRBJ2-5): KAGVTQTPRYLIKTRGQQVTLSCSPISGHRSVSWYQQTPGQGLQFLFEYFSETQRNKGNFPGRFSGRQFSNSRSEMNVSTLELGDSALYLCASSPGTSAETQYFGPGTRLLVL.

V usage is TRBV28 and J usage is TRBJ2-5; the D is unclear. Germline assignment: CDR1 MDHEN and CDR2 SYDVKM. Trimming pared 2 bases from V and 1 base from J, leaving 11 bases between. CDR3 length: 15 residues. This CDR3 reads CASSLPRELQETQYF. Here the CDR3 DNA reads TGTGCCAGCAGTTTACCCCGCGAACTCCAAGAGACCCAGTACTTC.

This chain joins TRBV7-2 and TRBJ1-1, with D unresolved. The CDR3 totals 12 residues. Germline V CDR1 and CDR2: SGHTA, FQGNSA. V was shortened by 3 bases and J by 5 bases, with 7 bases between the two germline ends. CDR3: CASSFWRTEAFF. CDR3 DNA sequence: TGTGCCAGCAGCTTCTGGCGGACTGAAGCTTTCTTT.

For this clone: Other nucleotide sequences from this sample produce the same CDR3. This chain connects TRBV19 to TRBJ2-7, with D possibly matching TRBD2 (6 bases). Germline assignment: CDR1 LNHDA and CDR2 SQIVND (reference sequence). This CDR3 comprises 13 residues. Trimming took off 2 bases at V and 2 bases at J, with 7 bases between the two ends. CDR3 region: CASSISGAYEQYF. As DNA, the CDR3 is TGTGCCAGTAGTATATCGGGAGCCTACGAGCAGTACTTC.

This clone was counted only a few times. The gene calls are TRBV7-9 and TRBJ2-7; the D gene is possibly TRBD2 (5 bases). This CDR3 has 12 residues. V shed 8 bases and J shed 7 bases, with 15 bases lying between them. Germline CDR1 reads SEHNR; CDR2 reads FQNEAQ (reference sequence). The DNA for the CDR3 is TGTGCCAGCTCCCTTCCGGGATCTGAGCAGTACTTC. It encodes CASSLPGSEQYF.

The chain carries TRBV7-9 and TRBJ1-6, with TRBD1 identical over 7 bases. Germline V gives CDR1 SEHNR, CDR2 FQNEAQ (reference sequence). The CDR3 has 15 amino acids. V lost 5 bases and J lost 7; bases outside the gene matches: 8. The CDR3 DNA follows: TGTGCCAGCAGCCTAGACTGGGGACAGAATTCACCCCTCCACTTT. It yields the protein CASSLDWGQNSPLHF.

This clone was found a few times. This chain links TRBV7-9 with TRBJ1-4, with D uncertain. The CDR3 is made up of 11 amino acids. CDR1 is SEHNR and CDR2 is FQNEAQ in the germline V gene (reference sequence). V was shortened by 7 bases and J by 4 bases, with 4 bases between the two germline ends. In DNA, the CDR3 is TGTGCCAGCATCCGTAATGAAAAACTGTTTTTT. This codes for CASIRNEKLFF.

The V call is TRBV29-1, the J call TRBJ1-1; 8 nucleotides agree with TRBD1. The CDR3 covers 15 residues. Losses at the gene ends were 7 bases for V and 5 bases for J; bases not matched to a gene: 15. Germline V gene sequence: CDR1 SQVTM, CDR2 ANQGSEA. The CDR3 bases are TGCAGCGAAGGGAGGACAGGGTCGCCGTTTACTGAAGCTTTCTTT. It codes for CSEGRTGSPFTEAFF. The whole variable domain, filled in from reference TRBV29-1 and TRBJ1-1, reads SAVISQKPSRDICQRGTSLTIQCQVDSQVTMMFWYRQQPGQSLTLIATANQGSEATYESGFVIDKFPISRPNLTFSTLTVSNMSPEDSSIYLCSEGRTGSPFTEAFFGQGTRLTVV.

This CDR3 reads CASSPQGGRARDTQYF. As DNA, the CDR3 is TGTGCCAGCAGTCCCCAGGGCGGGAGGGCCCGAGATACGCAGTATTTT. The chain employs TRBV28 and TRBJ2-3; 9 nucleotides match TRBD2. The trim removed 5 bases at V and 5 bases at J, leaving 11 bases unmatched. CDR3 length: 16 residues. Germline CDR1 MDHEN, CDR2 SYDVKM.

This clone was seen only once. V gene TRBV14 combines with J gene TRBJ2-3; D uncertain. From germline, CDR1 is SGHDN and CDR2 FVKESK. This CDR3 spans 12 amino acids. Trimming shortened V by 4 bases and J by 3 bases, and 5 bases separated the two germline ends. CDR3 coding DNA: TGTGCCAGCAGCCCGCGGACAGATACGCAGTATTTT. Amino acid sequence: CASSPRTDTQYF.

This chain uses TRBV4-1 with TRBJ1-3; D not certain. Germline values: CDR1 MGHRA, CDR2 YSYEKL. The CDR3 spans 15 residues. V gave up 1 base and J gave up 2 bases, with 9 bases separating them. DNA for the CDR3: TGCGCCAGCAGCCAAGGGCCAGGAACTGGAAACACCATATATTTT. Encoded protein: CASSQGPGTGNTIYF.

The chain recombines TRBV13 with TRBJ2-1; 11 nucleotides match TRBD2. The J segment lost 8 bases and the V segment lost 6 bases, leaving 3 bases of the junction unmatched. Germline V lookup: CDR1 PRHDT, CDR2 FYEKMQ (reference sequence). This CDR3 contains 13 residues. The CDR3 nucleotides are TGTGCCAGCAGAGGACTAGCGGGCGATGAGCAGTTCTTC. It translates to CASRGLAGDEQFF.

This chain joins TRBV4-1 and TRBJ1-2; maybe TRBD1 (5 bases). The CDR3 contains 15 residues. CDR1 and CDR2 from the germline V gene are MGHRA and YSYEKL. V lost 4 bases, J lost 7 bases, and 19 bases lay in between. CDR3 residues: CASSPSIKGLGGYTF. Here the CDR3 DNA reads TGCGCCAGCAGCCCTTCAATTAAGGGGCTCGGTGGCTACACCTTC.

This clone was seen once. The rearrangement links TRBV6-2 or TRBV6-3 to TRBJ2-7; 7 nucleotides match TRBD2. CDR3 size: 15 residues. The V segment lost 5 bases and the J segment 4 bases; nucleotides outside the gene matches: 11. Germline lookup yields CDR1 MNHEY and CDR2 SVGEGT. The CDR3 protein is CASSKRTTAGYEQYF. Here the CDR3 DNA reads TGTGCCAGCAGTAAACGAACGACAGCGGGGTACGAGCAGTACTTC.

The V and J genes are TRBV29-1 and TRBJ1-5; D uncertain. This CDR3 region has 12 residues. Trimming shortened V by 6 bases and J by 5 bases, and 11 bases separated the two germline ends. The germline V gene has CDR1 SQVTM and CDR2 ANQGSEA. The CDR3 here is CSVGNGDQPQHF. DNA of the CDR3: TGCAGCGTAGGCAACGGGGATCAGCCCCAGCATTTT. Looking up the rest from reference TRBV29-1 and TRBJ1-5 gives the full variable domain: SAVISQKPSRDICQRGTSLTIQCQVDSQVTMMFWYRQQPGQSLTLIATANQGSEATYESGFVIDKFPISRPNLTFSTLTVSNMSPEDSSIYLCSVGNGDQPQHFGDGTRLSIL.

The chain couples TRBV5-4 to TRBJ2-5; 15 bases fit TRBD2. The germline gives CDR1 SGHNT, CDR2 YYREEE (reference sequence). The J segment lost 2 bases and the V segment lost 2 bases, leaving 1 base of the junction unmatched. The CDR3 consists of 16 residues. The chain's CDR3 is CASSLGTSGGQETQYF. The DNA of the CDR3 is TGTGCCAGCAGCTTAGGGACTAGCGGGGGGCAAGAGACCCAGTACTTC.

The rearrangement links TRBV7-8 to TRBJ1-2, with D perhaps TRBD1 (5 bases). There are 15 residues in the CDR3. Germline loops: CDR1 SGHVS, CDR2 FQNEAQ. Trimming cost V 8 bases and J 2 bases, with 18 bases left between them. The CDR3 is CASDPLERQNYGYTF. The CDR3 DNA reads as TGTGCCAGCGATCCTTTGGAGAGACAGAACTATGGCTACACCTTC. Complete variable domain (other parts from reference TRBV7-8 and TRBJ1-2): GAGVSQSPRYKVAKRGQDVALRCDPISGHVSLFWYQQALGQGPEFLTYFQNEAQLDKSGLPSDRFFAERPEGSVSTLKIQRTQQEDSAVYLCASDPLERQNYGYTFGSGTRLTVV.